These 29 T cell receptor beta chains originate from one sample sequenced in a study of cytomegalovirus exposure and HLA in healthy donors. A multiplex PCR was run with 60 Vbeta primers and 13 Jbeta primers. Some clones are missing from TCRdb's copy, which holds only in-frame ones; the method was immunoSEQ multiplex PCR. The data show 120,000 or so clones, about 10% seen once. Sequenced material: PBMCs. The receptors originated from a woman younger than 30 in good health and CMV-seropositive.

The sample holds one count of this clone. At one end, the junction sequence differs from germline, possibly due to a read error. The same CDR3 can be traced to other DNA sequences in this sample. The chain uses TRBV29-1 and TRBJ1-4; tentatively, D is TRBD1 (6 bases). The CDR3 has 14 residues. CDR1 and CDR2 (germline): SQVTM, ANQGSEA. The chain's CDR3 is CSVPAGQSNEKLFF. The CDR3 DNA is TGCAGCGTTCCCGCTGGACAGAGTAATGAAAAGCTGTTTTTT.

This clone was found a few times. The chain joins TRBV6-5 to TRBJ2-7, with 7 bases matching TRBD1. This CDR3 has 15 amino acids. CDR1 and CDR2 from the germline V gene are MNHEY and SVGAGI. The J segment lost 3 bases and the V segment lost 1 base, leaving 6 bases of the junction unmatched. In DNA form, the CDR3 reads TGTGCCAGCAGTTACTACGGACAGGCAGACTACGAGCAGTACTTC. As protein: CASSYYGQADYEQYF.

Of note for this clone: The junction and the germline gene differ at one end; a read error may be behind it. This chain links TRBV29-1 with TRBJ2-2, with TRBD2 matching 7 bases. Germline CDR1 and CDR2: SQVTM and ANQGSEA. The CDR3 spans 14 residues. The CDR3 DNA reads TGCAGCGTGAGGATCGGGGGGAACTCCGGGGAGCTGTTTTTT. This sequence encodes CSVRIGGNSGELFF.

This clone has only a few counts. The chain couples TRBV5-1 to TRBJ1-3; D ambiguous. Germline V gene data show CDR1 as SGHRS and CDR2 as YFSETQ. This CDR3 has 15 residues. Trimming removed 0 bases at V and 3 bases at J, with 10 bases between. Written as DNA, the CDR3 is TGCGCCAGCAGCTTGGACAAGGGAGTTGGAAACACCATATATTTT. This gives the protein CASSLDKGVGNTIYF.

In its sample, this clone was seen a few times. This chain links TRBV7-2 with TRBJ2-7; possibly TRBD2 for D (6 bases). The CDR3 has 12 residues. CDR1 and CDR2 (germline): SGHTA, FQGNSA. The V gene lost 5 bases and the J gene lost 6 bases, with 11 bases spanning the gap. CDR3 bases: TGTGCCAGCAGCCTACTAGCAACCGAGCAGTACTTC. This gives the protein CASSLLATEQYF.

The chain recombines TRBV2 with TRBJ2-1, with a tentative D call TRBD1 (6 bases). The CDR3 has 12 residues. Trimming stripped 2 bases from V and 10 bases from J, with 9 bases between. The germline V gene encodes CDR1 SNHLY and CDR2 FYNNEI. The CDR3 region has the DNA TGTGCCAGCAGTGAACAGGGGAAAGAGCAGTTCTTC. The encoded protein is CASSEQGKEQFF.

The rearrangement links TRBV6-5 to TRBJ2-7, with 8 bases lining up with TRBD1. V trimming: 4 bases; J trimming: 5 bases; junction bases outside the gene matches: 7. The germline CDR1 and CDR2 sequences are MNHEY and SVGAGI. The CDR3 spans 14 residues. Written as DNA, the CDR3 is TGTGCCAGCAGTTTCGGACAGGGCACGAACGAGCAGTACTTC. Protein: CASSFGQGTNEQYF.

V usage is TRBV29-1 and J usage is TRBJ2-7; D gene uncertain. The V gene lost 4 bases and the J gene lost 4 bases, with 5 bases spanning the gap. The CDR3 spans 10 residues. Germline CDR1 and CDR2: SQVTM and ANQGSEA. CDR3 loop: CSVVAYEQYF. CDR3 in DNA: TGCAGCGTTGTTGCGTACGAGCAGTACTTC.

This clone was detected many times. The V call is TRBV5-1, the J call TRBJ1-4; 9 bases map to TRBD1. V dropped 4 bases and J dropped 6; count of bases not matched to a gene: 4. Looked up from germline, CDR1 is SGHRS and CDR2 is YFSETQ. CDR3 size: 14 residues. As DNA, the CDR3 is TGCGCCAGCAGCCCCGGGACAGGGCATGAAAAACTGTTTTTT. It specifies CASSPGTGHEKLFF.

This clone has only a few counts. The chain combines TRBV6-1 with TRBJ2-5, with D perhaps matching TRBD1 (6 bases). Germline lookup yields CDR1 MNHNS and CDR2 SASEGT. The CDR3 loop spans 13 amino acids. Trimming shortened V by 7 bases and J by 9 bases, and 18 bases separated the two germline ends. The CDR3 sequence is CASTLSGARAQYF. DNA of the CDR3: TGTGCCAGCACCCTATCAGGGGCAAGGGCCCAGTACTTC.

This clone was counted only a few times. This chain uses TRBV28 with TRBJ2-7, with 9 bases matching TRBD1. Trimming took 6 bases from V and 3 from J; bases not matched to a gene: 15. Per germline, CDR1 MDHEN and CDR2 SYDVKM. This CDR3 spans 17 amino acids. CDR3 sequence: CASRNKSPGQGFYEQYF. The CDR3 DNA sequence: TGTGCCAGCAGAAACAAATCCCCGGGACAGGGATTCTACGAGCAGTACTTC.

This clone has more than one count but fewer than ten. The chain employs TRBV5-1 and TRBJ1-1, with TRBD1 as a possible D gene (6 bases). The CDR3 is 17 amino acids. Trimming stripped 0 bases from V and 1 base from J, with 16 bases between. Germline V gene data show CDR1 as SGHRS and CDR2 as YFSETQ. The CDR3 is CASSLVGGRTTNTEAFF. The CDR3 DNA follows: TGCGCCAGCAGCTTGGTAGGGGGACGGACGACGAACACTGAAGCTTTCTTT.

Points on this clone: Additional DNA sequences in this sample encode the identical CDR3. V and J are TRBV19 and TRBJ1-1, with D unclear. There are 14 residues in the CDR3. Trimming removed 1 base from V and 0 bases from J, with 6 bases in between. In germline, CDR1 is LNHDA, CDR2 SQIVND (reference sequence). The CDR3: CASSIGGMNTEAFF. CDR3 bases: TGTGCCAGTAGTATAGGAGGGATGAACACTGAAGCTTTCTTT.

In this sample, this clone turned up a few times. The rearrangement uses TRBV18 and TRBJ2-6; D might be TRBD1 (5 bases). V was pared by 3 bases and J by 0 bases, with 9 bases between. CDR3 length equals 16 residues. Germline V gene sequence: CDR1 KGHSH, CDR2 LQKENI. The DNA for the CDR3 is TGTGCCAGCTCACCGACAGACAACTCTGGGGCCAACGTCCTGACTTTC. Translating it yields CASSPTDNSGANVLTF.

This clone was seen a handful of times. The V and J genes are TRBV6-5 and TRBJ2-1; 7 positions match TRBD2. Germline V gene lookup returns CDR1 MNHEY and CDR2 SVGAGI. The CDR3 runs to 15 residues. V trimming: 6 bases; J trimming: 7 bases; junction bases outside the gene matches: 12. In DNA, the CDR3 is TGTGCCAGCAGCCGTGATTTTGCGGGAGTGAATGAGCAGTTCTTC. Its protein is CASSRDFAGVNEQFF.

This clone was picked up a small number of times. The chain couples TRBV4-1 to TRBJ2-5, with D tentatively TRBD2 (7 bases). This CDR3 has 17 amino acids. V dropped 3 bases and J dropped 4 bases, with 21 bases sitting between them. CDR1 is MGHRA and CDR2 is YSYEKL in the germline V gene. CDR3 sequence (DNA): TGCGCCAGCAGCCAGAAGGGAGGGGGGCGCGTAGGAGAGACCCAGTACTTC. Its protein is CASSQKGGGRVGETQYF.

Only a few counts were recorded for this clone. This chain connects TRBV13 to TRBJ2-5; weak D call: TRBD2 (5 bases). Between the trimmed V and J ends, which lost 3 bases and 5 bases, there was a span of 10 bases. CDR3 length: 13 residues. The germline gives CDR1 PRHDT, CDR2 FYEKMQ (reference sequence). The CDR3 DNA sequence: TGTGCCAGCAGCTTGAGAGGGTGGGAGACCCAGTACTTC. Amino acids: CASSLRGWETQYF.

In this sample, this clone turned up a few times. The genes are TRBV19 and TRBJ2-5, with 9 bases matching TRBD2. This CDR3 is 15 amino acids long. CDR1 is LNHDA, CDR2 SQIVND, per germline (reference sequence). Trimming at V came to 5 bases and at J to 5 bases, leaving 9 bases not matched to a gene. The CDR3 coding sequence is TGTGCCAGTAGTCTTAGCGGGGGACACGGGGAGACCCAGTACTTC. This sequence encodes CASSLSGGHGETQYF.

This clone was recorded a few times. The J gene is TRBJ2-7, the V gene TRBV18; 11 nucleotides match TRBD2. CDR1 is KGHSH and CDR2 is LQKENI in the germline V gene. The CDR3 is 15 amino acids. V lost 0 bases, J lost 3 bases, and 1 base stayed unmatched. CDR3 DNA: TGTGCCAGCTCACCACCGGGACTAGCGGACTACGAGCAGTACTTC. Translated, it gives CASSPPGLADYEQYF.

The rearrangement joins TRBV19 to TRBJ1-5; 8 bases fit TRBD1. The V and J ends lost 9 bases and 5 bases, in that order; junction bases with no gene match: 9. The CDR3 contains 14 residues. The germline V gene has CDR1 LNHDA and CDR2 SQIVND (reference sequence). CDR3 protein: CASLSQTGDQPQHF. CDR3 in DNA: TGTGCCAGCCTCAGTCAGACAGGGGATCAGCCCCAGCATTTT.

This sequence joins TRBV5-4 and TRBJ1-4; maybe TRBD1 (5 bases). CDR1 is SGHNT and CDR2 is YYREEE in the germline V gene (reference sequence). V lost 0 bases, J lost 8 bases, and 11 bases lay in between. This CDR3 region has 14 residues. As DNA, the CDR3 is TGTGCCAGCAGCTTGGCGGCGGGGCAGGAAAAACTGTTTTTT. Its protein product is CASSLAAGQEKLFF. Drawing the rest from reference TRBV5-4 and TRBJ1-4, the complete variable domain is ETGVTQSPTHLIKTRGQQVTLRCSSQSGHNTVSWYQQALGQGPQFIFQYYREEENGRGNFPPRFSGLQFPNYSSELNVNALELDDSALYLCASSLAAGQEKLFFGSGTQLSVL.

J is TRBJ2-1 and V is TRBV30; 12 bases agree with TRBD2. Germline V lookup: CDR1 GTSNPN, CDR2 SVGIG (reference sequence). The CDR3 contains 14 residues. J gave up 7 bases and V 3 bases, and 4 bases lay outside the gene matches. The CDR3 coding sequence is TGTGCCTGGAGGACTAGCGGGAGTAGAAATGAGCAGTTCTTC. As protein: CAWRTSGSRNEQFF.

This clone has a handful of counts. The V and J genes are TRBV28 and TRBJ2-5; D ambiguous. The CDR3 is 11 residues long. V dropped 2 bases and J dropped 5 bases, with 3 bases sitting between them. Germline V gene lookup returns CDR1 MDHEN and CDR2 SYDVKM. CDR3 nucleotides: TGTGCCAGCAGTTTACTGGAGACCCAGTACTTC. Translating gives CASSLLETQYF.

This clone was counted a few times. The J gene is TRBJ2-1, the V gene TRBV7-9; 7 nucleotides match TRBD2. This CDR3 comprises 13 residues. V shed 5 bases and J 10 bases; nucleotides not matched to a gene: 8. The germline V gene has CDR1 SEHNR and CDR2 FQNEAQ (reference sequence). CDR3 region: CASSLLARGEQFF. CDR3 DNA: TGTGCCAGCAGCCTACTAGCGCGAGGCGAGCAGTTCTTC.

V usage is TRBV6-5 and J usage is TRBJ2-7; possible D gene TRBD2, 6 bases. Trimming took off 6 bases at V and 2 bases at J, with 17 bases between the two ends. The germline CDR1 and CDR2 sequences are MNHEY and SVGAGI. CDR3 length equals 15 residues. CDR3 DNA sequence: TGTGCCAGCAGACCCAATAGCGGAGAGCCCTACGAGCAGTACTTC. This encodes CASRPNSGEPYEQYF.

This clone was detected a few times. V gene TRBV27 combines with J gene TRBJ1-3; TRBD1 matches at 7 bases. The V gene end was trimmed by 5 bases and the J gene end by 2 bases; junction bases not matched to a gene: 6. CDR1 and CDR2 (germline): MNHEY, SMNVEV (reference sequence). This CDR3 spans 15 amino acids. CDR3 DNA sequence: TGTGCCAGCAGTCCACAGGGGTTAGCTGGAAACACCATATATTTT. Protein sequence: CASSPQGLAGNTIYF.

The DNA for the CDR3 is TGTGCCAGTAGGGACAGGGGTTCCGATGAGCAGTTCTTC. Amino acids: CASRDRGSDEQFF. The J gene is TRBJ2-1, the V gene TRBV19, with 9 bases aligning to TRBD1. V trimming: 6 bases; J trimming: 8 bases; junction bases outside the gene matches: 5. In germline, CDR1 is LNHDA, CDR2 SQIVND (reference sequence). The CDR3 covers 13 residues.

This clone showed up just a few times. The chain uses TRBV6-1 and TRBJ2-5; the match to TRBD2 covers 10 bases. J lost 9 bases, V lost 7 bases, and 14 bases had no gene match. The germline gives CDR1 MNHNS, CDR2 SASEGT. The CDR3 runs 15 residues. The CDR3 protein is CASTSTSGSPGAQYF. The CDR3 DNA reads as TGTGCCAGCACCTCGACTAGCGGGTCCCCCGGAGCCCAGTACTTC.

The chain uses TRBV28 and TRBJ1-2; D is possibly TRBD1 (5 bases). The CDR3 runs to 17 residues. The V end was cut by 5 bases, the J end by 0 bases, with 19 bases between. CDR1 and CDR2 (germline): MDHEN, SYDVKM. The CDR3 loop reads CASSISQGAGANYGYTF. CDR3 coding DNA: TGTGCCAGCAGTATATCCCAGGGCGCAGGAGCTAACTATGGCTACACCTTC.